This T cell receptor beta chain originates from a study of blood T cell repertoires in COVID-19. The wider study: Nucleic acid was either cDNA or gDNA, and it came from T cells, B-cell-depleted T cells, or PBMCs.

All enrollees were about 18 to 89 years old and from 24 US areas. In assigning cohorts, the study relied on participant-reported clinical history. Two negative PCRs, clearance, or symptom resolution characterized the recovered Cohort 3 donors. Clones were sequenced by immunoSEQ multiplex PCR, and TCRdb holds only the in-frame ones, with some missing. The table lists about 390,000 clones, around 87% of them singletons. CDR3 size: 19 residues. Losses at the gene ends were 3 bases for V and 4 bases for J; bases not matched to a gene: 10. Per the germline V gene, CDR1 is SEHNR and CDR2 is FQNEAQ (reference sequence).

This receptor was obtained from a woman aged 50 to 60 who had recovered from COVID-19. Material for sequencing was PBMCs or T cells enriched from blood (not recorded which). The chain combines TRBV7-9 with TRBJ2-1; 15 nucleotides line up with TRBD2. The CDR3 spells CASSFYLSGLAGGYNEQFF. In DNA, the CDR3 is TGTGCCAGCAGCTTTTACCTGTCCGGACTAGCGGGGGGGTACAATGAGCAGTTCTTC. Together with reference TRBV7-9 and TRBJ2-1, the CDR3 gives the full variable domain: DTGVSQNPRHKITKRGQNVTFRCDPISEHNRLYWYRQTLGQGPEFLTYFQNEAQLEKSRLLSDRFSAERPKGSFSTLEIQRTEQGDSAMYLCASSFYLSGLAGGYNEQFFGPGTRLTVL.